The sequence of this T cell receptor beta chain was determined in a study of preoperative IRX-2 immunotherapy in early breast cancer. The CDR3 runs to 16 residues. The V and J ends lost 2 bases and 6 bases respectively, with 17 bases between them. The germline V gene encodes CDR1 KGHSH and CDR2 LQKENI. Sequencing was performed with immunoSEQ multiplex PCR; in TCRdb, only in-frame clones are kept and a portion is missing. The data show about 98,000 clones, with 86% seen just once and roughly 1.9% held by the top ten. Treatment reported: preoperative locoregional IRX-2 cytokine immunotherapy. Samples came from a phase Ib trial of preoperative locoregional IRX-2 cytokine immunotherapy.

The V call is TRBV18, the J call TRBJ2-1; TRBD1 is a possible D gene (5 bases). The sequenced sample was tumor tissue, obtained after IRX-2 immunotherapy. This clonotype was sampled from a human donor with breast cancer. CDR3 in amino acids: CASSPNAGINGNEQFF. CDR3 coding DNA: TGTGCCAGCTCACCAAACGCAGGGATTAATGGCAATGAGCAGTTCTTC. Full variable domain (rest looked up from reference TRBV18 and TRBJ2-1): NAGVMQNPRHLVRRRGQEARLRCSPMKGHSHVYWYRQLPEEGLKFMVYLQKENIIDESGMPKERFSAEFPKEGPSILRIQQVVRGDSAAYFCASSPNAGINGNEQFFGPGTRLTVL.